This T cell receptor beta chain originates from a study of regulatory T cells in long-lasting Graves disease. Points from the study as a whole: Less diverse TCR repertoires were seen in persistent Graves' patients than in newly diagnosed ones.

There are many counts of this clonotype. What it recognizes is unknown. The germline V gene encodes CDR1 MNHEY and CDR2 SVGAGI. This CDR3 is built from 15 residues. The junction had 3 bases not matched to a gene; V was cut back by 2 bases and J by 3 bases. Building the TCR beta libraries relied on iRepertoire HTBI primers, and CDR3 regions underwent Arm-PCR. MiXCR was run by TCRdb on the multiplex PCR reads, yielding one entry per CDR3 protein. Of 620,000 or so distinct CDR3 sequences listed, around 17% are singletons. Time point meaning: newly diagnosed GD, antithyroid drugs for less than 3 months. PBMC-derived RNA was used for the TCR library. Roughly 9 milliliters of peripheral blood went into EDTA tubes. The data were also submitted as part of a second study, on T cells in Graves' hyperthyroidism and ophthalmopathy. Turning to that study: Hyperthyroidism patients were newly diagnosed, had disease duration under 2 months, and were aged 18 to 65 years.

The sequence derives from a woman aged 25-40 years with Graves disease. V is TRBV6-5 and J is TRBJ2-3, with 9 bases matching TRBD1. Here the sequenced sample was peripheral blood mononuclear cells (PBMCs), taken at new diagnosis, from a patient treated with antithyroid drugs. The CDR3 DNA reads TGTGCCAGCAGTTACGACAGGGGGGGGACAGATACGCAGTATTTT. Translation gives CASSYDRGGTDTQYF.